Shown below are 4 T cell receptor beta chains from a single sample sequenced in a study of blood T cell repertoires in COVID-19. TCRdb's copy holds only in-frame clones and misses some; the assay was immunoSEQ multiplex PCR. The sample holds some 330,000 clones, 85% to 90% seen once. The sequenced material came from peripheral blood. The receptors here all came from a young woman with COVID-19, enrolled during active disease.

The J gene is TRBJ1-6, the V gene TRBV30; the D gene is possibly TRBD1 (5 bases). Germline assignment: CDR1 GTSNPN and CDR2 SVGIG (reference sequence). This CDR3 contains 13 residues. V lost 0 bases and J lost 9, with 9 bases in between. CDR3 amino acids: CAWSVAGLSPLHF. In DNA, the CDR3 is TGTGCCTGGAGTGTGGCAGGGCTTTCACCCCTCCACTTT.

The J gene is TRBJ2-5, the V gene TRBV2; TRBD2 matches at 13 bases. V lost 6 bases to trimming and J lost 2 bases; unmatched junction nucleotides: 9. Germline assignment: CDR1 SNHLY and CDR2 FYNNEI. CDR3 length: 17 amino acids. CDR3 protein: CASSHPRLAGGQETQYF. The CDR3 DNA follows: TGTGCCAGCAGCCATCCTCGACTAGCGGGGGGACAAGAGACCCAGTACTTC.

The CDR3 spells CASSAGTGGGGYTF. CDR3 coding DNA: TGTGCCAGCTCAGCCGGGACAGGGGGCGGAGGCTACACCTTC. V gene TRBV18 combines with J gene TRBJ1-2; 12 nucleotides agree with TRBD1. CDR3 length: 14 amino acids. Germline CDR1 and CDR2: KGHSH and LQKENI. Unmatched junction bases numbered 6, after V lost 5 bases and J lost 8 bases.

CDR3 in amino acids: CASSGGTSGSYEQYV. DNA for the CDR3: TGTGCCAGCAGTGGGGGGACTAGCGGATCCTACGAGCAGTACGTC. The chain recombines TRBV28 with TRBJ2-7; 11 positions match TRBD2. CDR1 MDHEN and CDR2 SYDVKM come from the germline V gene. Losses at the gene ends were 5 bases for V and 1 base for J; bases not matched to a gene: 4. There are 15 residues in the CDR3.